The entry below describes one T cell receptor (beta chain). This entry comes from a study of CD8+CD57+ T cells in acquired aplastic anemia. TCR beta VDJ and CDR3 profiling used genomic DNA as template. TCRdb fed the reads into MiXCR, producing one record per CDR3 protein. This table holds around 120,000 distinct CDR3 sequences, about two fifths found once. The J segment lost 7 bases and the V segment lost 1 base, leaving 8 bases of the junction unmatched. CDR3 length equals 15 residues. Germline CDR1 and CDR2: SGHVS and FQNEAQ. CD8+CD57+ cell expansion, shown by flow cytometry, had occurred in the patients selected for sequencing.

Material: sorted CD4+, CD8+, or CD8+CD57+ T cells (not recorded which) from PBMCs. The V call is TRBV7-8, the J call TRBJ2-7, with TRBD1 matching over 9 bases. The clonotype was recovered from a human donor with aplastic anemia. Here the CDR3 DNA reads TGTGCCAGCAGCTTAGTAGCCGGACAGGGGATGGAGCAGTACTTC. Its protein product is CASSLVAGQGMEQYF.